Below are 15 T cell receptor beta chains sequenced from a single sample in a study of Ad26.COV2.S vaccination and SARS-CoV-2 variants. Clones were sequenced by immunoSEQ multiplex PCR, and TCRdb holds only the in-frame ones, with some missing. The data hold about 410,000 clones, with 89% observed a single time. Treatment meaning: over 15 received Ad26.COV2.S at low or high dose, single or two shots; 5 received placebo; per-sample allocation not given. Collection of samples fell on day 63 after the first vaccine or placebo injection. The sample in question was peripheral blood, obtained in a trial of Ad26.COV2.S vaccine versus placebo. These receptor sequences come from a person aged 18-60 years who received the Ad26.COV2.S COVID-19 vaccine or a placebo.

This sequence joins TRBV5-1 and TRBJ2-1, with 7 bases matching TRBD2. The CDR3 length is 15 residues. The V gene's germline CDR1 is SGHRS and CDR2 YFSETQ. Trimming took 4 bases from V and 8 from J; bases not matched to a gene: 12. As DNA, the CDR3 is TGCGCCAGCAGCCCCCGTGCGGGAGAAGTGTATGAGCAGTTCTTC. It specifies CASSPRAGEVYEQFF.

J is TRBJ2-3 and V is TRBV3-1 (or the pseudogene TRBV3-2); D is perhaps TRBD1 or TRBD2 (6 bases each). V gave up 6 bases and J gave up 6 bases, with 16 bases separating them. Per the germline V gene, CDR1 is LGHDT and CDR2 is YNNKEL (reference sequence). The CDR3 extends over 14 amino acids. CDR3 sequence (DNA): TGTGCCAGCAGACTAAGAGGGGGGCGGGATACGCAGTATTTT. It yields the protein CASRLRGGRDTQYF.

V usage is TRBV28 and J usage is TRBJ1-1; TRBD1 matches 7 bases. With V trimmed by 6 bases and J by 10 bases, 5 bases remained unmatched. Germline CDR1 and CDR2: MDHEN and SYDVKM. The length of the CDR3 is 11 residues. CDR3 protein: CASSLTGRAFF. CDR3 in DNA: TGTGCCAGCAGCCTGACAGGGAGAGCTTTCTTT.

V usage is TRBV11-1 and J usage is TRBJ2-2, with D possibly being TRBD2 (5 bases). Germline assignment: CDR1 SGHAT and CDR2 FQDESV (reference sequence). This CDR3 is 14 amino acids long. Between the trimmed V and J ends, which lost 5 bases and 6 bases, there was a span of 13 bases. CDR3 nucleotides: TGTGCCAGCAGCCCTGCGCGAGGGTCCGGGGAGCTGTTTTTT. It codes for CASSPARGSGELFF.

DNA of the CDR3: TGTGCCAGCAGCAGCGGGACCCTCACAGATACGCAGTATTTT. Protein: CASSSGTLTDTQYF. The chain uses TRBV28 and TRBJ2-3; TRBD2 aligns across 7 bases. After removal of 6 bases from V and 2 bases from J, the junction contained 5 bases not matched to a gene. Germline V gene data show CDR1 as MDHEN and CDR2 as SYDVKM. CDR3 length: 14 amino acids.

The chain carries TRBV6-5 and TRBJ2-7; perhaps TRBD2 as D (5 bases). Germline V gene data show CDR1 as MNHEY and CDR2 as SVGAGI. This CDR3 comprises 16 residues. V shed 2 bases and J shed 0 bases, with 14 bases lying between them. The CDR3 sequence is CASSYPERISSYEQYF. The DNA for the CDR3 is TGTGCCAGCAGTTACCCGGAGCGGATTAGCTCCTACGAGCAGTACTTC.

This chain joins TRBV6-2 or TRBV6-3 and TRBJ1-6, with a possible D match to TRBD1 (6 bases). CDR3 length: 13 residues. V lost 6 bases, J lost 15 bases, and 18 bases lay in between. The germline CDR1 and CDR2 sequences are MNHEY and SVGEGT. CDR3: CASSPGQNFHLHF. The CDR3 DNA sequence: TGTGCCAGCAGCCCGGGACAAAATTTCCACCTCCACTTT.

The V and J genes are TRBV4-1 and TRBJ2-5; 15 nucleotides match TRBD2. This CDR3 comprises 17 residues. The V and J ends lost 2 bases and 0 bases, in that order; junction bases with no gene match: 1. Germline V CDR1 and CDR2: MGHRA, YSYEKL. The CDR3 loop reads CASSQRTSGRDQETQYF. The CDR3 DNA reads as TGCGCCAGCAGCCAACGGACTAGCGGGAGGGACCAAGAGACCCAGTACTTC.

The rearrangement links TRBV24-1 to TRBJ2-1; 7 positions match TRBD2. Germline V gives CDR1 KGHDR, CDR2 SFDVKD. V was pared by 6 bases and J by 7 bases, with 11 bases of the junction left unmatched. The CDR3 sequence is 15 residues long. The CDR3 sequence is CATSIGREGRNEQFF. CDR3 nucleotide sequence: TGTGCCACCAGTATTGGCAGGGAGGGGAGGAATGAGCAGTTCTTC.

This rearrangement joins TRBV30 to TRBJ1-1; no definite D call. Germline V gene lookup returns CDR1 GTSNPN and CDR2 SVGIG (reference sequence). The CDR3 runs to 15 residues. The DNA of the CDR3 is TGTGCTTTCGTTAAAGCAAATCTTATGAACACTGAAGCTTTCTTT. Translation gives CAFVKANLMNTEAFF. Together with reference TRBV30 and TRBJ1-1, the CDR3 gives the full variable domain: SQTIHQWPATLVQPVGSPLSLECTVEGTSNPNLYWYRQAAGRGLQLLFYSVGIGQISSEVPQNLSASRPQDRQFILSSKKLLLSDSGFYLCAFVKANLMNTEAFFGQGTRLTVV.

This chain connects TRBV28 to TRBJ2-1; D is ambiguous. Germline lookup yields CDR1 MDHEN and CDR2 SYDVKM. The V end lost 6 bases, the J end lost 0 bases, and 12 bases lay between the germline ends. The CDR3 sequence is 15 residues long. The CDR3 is CASRVSASSYNEQFF. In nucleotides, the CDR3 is TGTGCCAGCAGAGTAAGCGCCAGCTCCTACAATGAGCAGTTCTTC.

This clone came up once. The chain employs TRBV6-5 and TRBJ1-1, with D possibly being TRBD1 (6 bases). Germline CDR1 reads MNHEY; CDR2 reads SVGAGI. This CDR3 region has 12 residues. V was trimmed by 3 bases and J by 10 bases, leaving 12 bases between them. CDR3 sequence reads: CASSYEGGVAFF. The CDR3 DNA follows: TGTGCCAGCAGTTATGAAGGGGGTGTAGCTTTCTTT.

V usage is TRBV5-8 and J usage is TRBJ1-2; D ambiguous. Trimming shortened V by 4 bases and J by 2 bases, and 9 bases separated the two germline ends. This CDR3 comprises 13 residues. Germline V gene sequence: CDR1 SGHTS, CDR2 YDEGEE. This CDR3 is CASSRDFNYGYTF. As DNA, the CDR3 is TGTGCCAGCAGCAGAGATTTCAACTATGGCTACACCTTC.

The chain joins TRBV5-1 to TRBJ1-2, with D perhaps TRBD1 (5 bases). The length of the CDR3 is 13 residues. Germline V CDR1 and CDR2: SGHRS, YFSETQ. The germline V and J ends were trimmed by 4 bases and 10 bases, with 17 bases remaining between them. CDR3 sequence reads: CASSPRRETAYTF. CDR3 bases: TGCGCCAGCAGCCCGAGACGGGAGACAGCCTACACCTTC.

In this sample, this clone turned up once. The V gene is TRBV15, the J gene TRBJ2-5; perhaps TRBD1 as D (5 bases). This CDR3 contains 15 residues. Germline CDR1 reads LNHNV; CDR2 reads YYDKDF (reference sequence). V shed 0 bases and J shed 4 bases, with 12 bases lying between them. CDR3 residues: CATSRDSAGRETQYF. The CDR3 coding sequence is TGTGCCACCAGCAGAGATTCGGCAGGGCGAGAGACCCAGTACTTC.